One and the same sample provided the 3 T cell receptor beta chains below, sequenced in a study of blood T cell repertoires in COVID-19. Libraries were prepared by immunoSEQ multiplex PCR; TCRdb keeps only in-frame clonotypes and omits some of them. This table holds 75,000 to 90,000 clones, 75% to 85% found once. Sequencing used peripheral blood. The receptors shown here come from a woman in her thirties or forties with active or convalescent COVID-19.

Written as DNA, the CDR3 is TGTGCCAGCAGCCGGGGAGGCACGGTGAACACCGGGGAGCTGTTTTTT. Protein product: CASSRGGTVNTGELFF. The gene calls are TRBV11-1 and TRBJ2-2, with a weak D call TRBD2 (6 bases). CDR1 and CDR2 from the germline V gene are SGHAT and FQDESV (reference sequence). The CDR3 consists of 16 residues. V shed 5 bases and J shed 1 base, with 14 bases lying between them. The whole variable domain, remainder taken from reference TRBV11-1 and TRBJ2-2, is EAEVAQSPRYKITEKSQAVAFWCDPISGHATLYWYRQILGQGPELLVQFQDESVVDDSQLPKDRFSAERLKGVDSTLKIQPAELGDSAMYLCASSRGGTVNTGELFFGEGSRLTVL.

In DNA, the CDR3 is TGCGCCAGCAGCCCTCGACAGACCCTAACTAATGAAAAACTGTTTTTT. This encodes CASSPRQTLTNEKLFF. This chain uses TRBV5-1 with TRBJ1-4; D is perhaps TRBD1 (5 bases). V lost 4 bases to trimming and J lost 1 base, with 14 bases between them. The CDR3 totals 16 residues. CDR1 and CDR2 from the germline V gene are SGHRS and YFSETQ.

This clone was picked up one time. The J gene is TRBJ2-1, the V gene TRBV2; 12 bases agree with TRBD1. CDR1 SNHLY and CDR2 FYNNEI come from the germline V gene. Unmatched junction bases numbered 8, after V lost 7 bases and J lost 10 bases. CDR3 length equals 14 residues. As DNA, the CDR3 is TGTGCCAGCACCCCTGGGACAGGGGGCAGGGAGCAGTTCTTC. This gives the protein CASTPGTGGREQFF.